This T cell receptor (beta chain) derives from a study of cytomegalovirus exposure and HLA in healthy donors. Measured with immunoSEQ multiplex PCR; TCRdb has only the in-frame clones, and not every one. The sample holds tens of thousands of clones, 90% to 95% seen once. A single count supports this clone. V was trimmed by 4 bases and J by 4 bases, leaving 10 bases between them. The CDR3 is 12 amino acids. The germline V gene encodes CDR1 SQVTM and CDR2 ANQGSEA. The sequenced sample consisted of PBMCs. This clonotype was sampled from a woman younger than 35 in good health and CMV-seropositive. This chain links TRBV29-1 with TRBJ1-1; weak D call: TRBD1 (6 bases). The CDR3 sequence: CSVAGASTEAFF. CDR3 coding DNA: TGCAGCGTTGCAGGGGCAAGCACTGAAGCTTTCTTT.